What follows is one T cell receptor (beta chain) and its context. This entry belongs to a study of CD8 T cells in Susac syndrome. Per the germline V gene, CDR1 is SGHTA and CDR2 is FQGNSA. J gave up 2 bases and V 4 bases, and 3 bases lay outside the gene matches. The CDR3 runs 15 residues. After extraction with the RNeasy kit, about 0.5 to 1 ug of the RNA was reverse transcribed using random hexamers. In TCRdb, the immunoSEQ multiplex PCR reads were re-called with MiXCR into one record per CDR3 protein. Of some 110,000 distinct CDR3 sequences listed, more than 90% are singletons. This TCR came from a human donor in good health. Sequenced input: CD4+ T cells from PBMCs. The chain has TRBV7-2 and TRBJ2-7, with TRBD2 matching over 12 bases. CDR3: CASSWRLAGAYEQYF. The CDR3 DNA is TGTGCCAGCAGCTGGAGACTAGCGGGGGCCTACGAGCAGTACTTC.